This is a list of T cell receptor beta chains from one sample in a study of T cell responses to AZD1222 COVID-19 vaccine. Assay: immunoSEQ multiplex PCR; the TCRdb copy retains only in-frame clones and omits some. The sample includes about 130,000 clones, 75% to 90% of them seen just once. This sample comprised peripheral blood, obtained on day 0 of AZD1222 vaccination. These receptors originate from an adult in good health. Each CDR3 is given with its conserved first and last residue. The D gene is left open where the match is weak. Size is omitted from some rows. Given values are once, few, many or a class for expanded clones.

J	D	size	V	CDR3	DNA
TRBJ1-2	TRBD1	.	TRBV19	CASSIRDRLYGYTF	TGTGCCAGTAGTATTCGGGACAGGCTTTATGGCTACACCTTC
TRBJ2-7	.	.	TRBV12-3/TRBV12-4	CASTIHYEQYF	TGTGCCAGCACCATTCACTACGAGCAGTACTTC
TRBJ1-2	.	.	TRBV5-4	CASSENPGLLYTF	TGTGCCAGCAGCGAGAATCCGGGACTGCTCTACACCTTC
TRBJ1-2	.	.	TRBV11-2	CASSPRGDGYGYTF	TGTGCCAGCAGCCCTCGGGGGGACGGCTATGGCTACACCTTC
TRBJ2-5	.	.	TRBV5-1	CASSLSSWEETQYF	TGCGCCAGCAGCTTGTCGTCGTGGGAAGAGACCCAGTACTTC
TRBJ1-1	TRBD1	.	TRBV2	CASSLGQAAEAFF	TGTGCCAGCAGCCTGGGACAGGCCGCTGAAGCTTTCTTT
TRBJ2-1	.	once	TRBV14	CASSPQGSPYNEQFF	TGTGCCAGCAGCCCCCAGGGGAGCCCCTACAATGAGCAGTTCTTC
TRBJ2-5	.	.	TRBV5-1	CASSIHRKETQYF	TGCGCCAGCAGCATCCACAGGAAAGAGACCCAGTACTTC
TRBJ2-7	TRBD2	.	TRBV12-3/TRBV12-4	CASRGTSFSEQYF	TGTGCCAGCAGAGGGACTAGCTTTAGCGAGCAGTACTTC
TRBJ2-3	.	.	TRBV28	CASSPHPTGSTDTQYF	TGTGCCAGCAGTCCCCACCCGACAGGAAGCACAGATACGCAGTATTTT
TRBJ1-2	.	.	TRBV12-3/TRBV12-4	CASSLSRVSF	TGTGCCAGCAGTTTAAGCAGGGTCTCCTTC
TRBJ2-1	.	.	TRBV5-4	CATSPTYNEQFF	TGTGCCACCAGCCCTACCTACAATGAGCAGTTCTTC
TRBJ1-2	.	.	TRBV7-9	CASSRRDAGYGYTF	TGTGCCAGCAGCCGCCGGGACGCAGGTTATGGCTACACCTTC
TRBJ2-1	.	.	TRBV28	CASSEGGYEQFF	TGTGCCAGCAGTGAGGGAGGTTATGAGCAGTTCTTC
TRBJ1-6	.	few	TRBV7-2	CASSLTVPSSYNSPLHF	TGTGCCAGCAGCTTGACTGTTCCAAGCTCCTATAATTCACCCCTCCACTTT
TRBJ1-1	.	.	TRBV23-1	CASGGGTEAFF	TGCGCCAGCGGGGGGGGCACTGAAGCTTTCTTT
TRBJ2-2	.	.	TRBV27	CASSLGGFLSGELFF	TGTGCCAGCAGTTTAGGAGGGTTCCTCTCCGGGGAGCTGTTTTTT
TRBJ1-6	.	.	TRBV14	CASSQTSGGNSPLHF	TGTGCCAGCAGCCAGACCTCCGGGGGAAATTCACCCCTCCACTTT
TRBJ2-5	.	.	TRBV5-1	CASSRAGDVETQYF	TGCGCCAGCAGCAGAGCCGGGGACGTAGAGACCCAGTACTTC
TRBJ2-3	TRBD1	.	TRBV5-1	CASSLGQGANTQYF	TGCGCCAGCAGCTTAGGACAGGGGGCGAATACGCAGTATTTT
TRBJ2-7	.	.	TRBV9	CASSVGFTSSYEQYF	TGTGCCAGCAGCGTAGGGTTTACTTCTTCCTACGAGCAGTACTTC
TRBJ2-1	TRBD2	.	TRBV2	CASSGRAGLGNEQFF	TGTGCCAGCAGTGGACGAGCGGGGCTGGGGAATGAGCAGTTCTTC
TRBJ2-3	.	.	TRBV5-1	CASSSEGTQYF	TGCGCCAGCAGCTCTGAGGGTACGCAGTATTTT
TRBJ2-4	TRBD1	once	TRBV14	CASSQEGQGENIQYF	TGTGCCAGCAGCCAAGAGGGACAGGGGGAAAACATTCAGTACTTC
TRBJ1-2	.	.	TRBV27	CASSPRTSRLPYGYTF	TGTGCCAGCAGTCCTCGGACATCCCGCCTTCCTTATGGCTACACCTTC